Below are 11 T cell receptor beta chains sequenced from a single sample in a study of T cells in Graves' hyperthyroidism and ophthalmopathy (dated by TCRdb to between 2017 and 2020). Receptor libraries were prepared by multiplex PCR. Sequencing relied on an Illumina HiSeq 2000. The TCR beta CDR3 regions were amplified from RNA transcripts. The TCR CDR3 was subjected to a first round of RT-PCR using the HTBI primer set and the Qiagen OneStep RT-PCR kit. The public reads were reanalyzed by TCRdb: fastp trimming at Q25, MiXCR alignment, in-frame beta chains only. One record per CDR3 amino acid sequence lists the most common genes and DNA. This sample lists 600,000 to 800,000 distinct CDR3 sequences; over 35% were detected once. The ten largest clones take up around a third of the sample. The specimen was blood. Source of these receptors: a woman aged 40 to 50 with Graves' hyperthyroidism.

The chain recombines TRBV6-6 with TRBJ2-7; TRBD1 aligns across 9 bases. Trimming cost V 8 bases and J 6 bases; bases outside gene matches: 11. The germline CDR1 and CDR2 sequences are MNHNY and SVGAGI (reference sequence). This CDR3 region has 14 residues. The chain's CDR3 is CASSPPGQGGEQYF. The CDR3 coding sequence is TGTGCCAGCTCACCCCCGGGACAGGGCGGCGAGCAGTACTTC.

The chain employs TRBV7-2 and TRBJ2-2; TRBD2 might be the D (5 bases). Trimming took off 5 bases at V and 1 base at J, with 14 bases between the two ends. CDR1 and CDR2 from the germline V gene are SGHTA and FQGNSA. The CDR3 is 16 amino acids. The CDR3 region has the DNA TGTGCCAGCAGCCCCCTGGCGGGTCAGAACACCGGGGAGCTGTTTTTT. Residues: CASSPLAGQNTGELFF.

This chain uses TRBV2 with TRBJ1-3, with unresolved D. Trimming took 6 bases from V and 0 from J, leaving 6 bases between them. Germline values: CDR1 SNHLY, CDR2 FYNNEI. The CDR3 contains 13 residues. The CDR3 nucleotides read TGTGCCAGCAGAGATGCCTCTGGAAACACCATATATTTT. It specifies CASRDASGNTIYF.

About this clonotype itself: An end of the junction differs from the germline gene, which may be a read error. The V and J genes are TRBV7-9 and TRBJ2-6; D may be TRBD1 (5 bases). From germline, CDR1 is SEHNR and CDR2 FQNEAQ (reference sequence). The CDR3 loop spans 17 amino acids. CDR3 bases: TGTGCCAGCAGCTTAGGGGCAGGGTTCTCTGGGGCCAACGTCCTGATTTTC. Its translation is CASSLGAGFSGANVLIF.

V gene TRBV6-5 combines with J gene TRBJ1-2; the D gene is possibly TRBD1 (6 bases). Germline values: CDR1 MNHEY, CDR2 SVGAGI. The V and J ends lost 7 bases and 2 bases respectively, with 17 bases between them. CDR3 length: 15 amino acids. This chain's CDR3 is CASNPEGGLNYGYTF. Here the CDR3 DNA reads TGTGCCAGCAACCCCGAAGGGGGTTTAAACTATGGCTACACCTTC.

This chain connects TRBV24-1 to TRBJ2-7; D possibly corresponds to TRBD2 (5 bases). This CDR3 has 11 residues. Deletions cut 2 bases from V and 9 bases from J, with 7 bases between. Germline CDR1 reads KGHDR; CDR2 reads SFDVKD. The CDR3 region is CATSDSSGQYF. The CDR3 DNA is TGTGCCACCAGTGATTCCAGCGGGCAGTACTTC.

The chain employs TRBV7-3 and TRBJ1-2; possible D gene TRBD1, 6 bases. V was trimmed by 2 bases and J by 8 bases, leaving 15 bases between them. Germline V gene data show CDR1 as SGHTA and CDR2 as FQGTGA. CDR3 length equals 14 residues. The CDR3 spells CASSLGGASTGYTF. Here the CDR3 DNA reads TGTGCCAGCAGCTTAGGGGGGGCCTCCACAGGCTACACCTTC.

The V call is TRBV10-3, the J call TRBJ1-3, with 7 bases identical to TRBD1. The CDR3 sequence is 17 residues long. The germline V gene encodes CDR1 ENHRY and CDR2 SYGVKD. The trim removed 8 bases at V and 4 bases at J, leaving 17 bases unmatched. In DNA form, the CDR3 reads TGTGCCATCCTGGGCGCGACAGGGATGGCTCCGGGAAACACCATATATTTT. It codes for CAILGATGMAPGNTIYF.

The chain carries TRBV15 and TRBJ1-4; TRBD1 matches 8 bases. The CDR3 is 14 amino acids. Germline-derived CDR1 and CDR2 are LNHNV and YYDKDF (reference sequence). V shed 8 bases, J shed 6 bases, and the junction held 8 bases outside the gene matches. The CDR3 loop reads CATGDRGRDEKLFF. Here the CDR3 DNA reads TGTGCCACCGGAGACAGGGGTCGTGATGAAAAACTGTTTTTT. Full variable domain (missing parts from reference TRBV15 and TRBJ1-4): DAMVIQNPRYQVTQFGKPVTLSCSQTLNHNVMYWYQQKSSQAPKLLFHYYDKDFNNEADTPDNFQSRRPNTSFCFLDIRSPGLGDTAMYLCATGDRGRDEKLFFGSGTQLSVL.

This clonotype was seen at least ten times. This chain connects TRBV29-1 to TRBJ2-7; no definite D call. Germline values: CDR1 SQVTM, CDR2 ANQGSEA. The germline V and J ends were trimmed by 4 bases and 4 bases, with 8 bases remaining between them. This CDR3 has 11 amino acids. The CDR3 DNA reads as TGCAGCGTTGTGGGCAGTTACGAGCAGTACTTC. It encodes CSVVGSYEQYF.

This clonotype turned up a few times. The chain combines TRBV10-3 with TRBJ1-6; D may be TRBD1 (5 bases). Germline V CDR1 and CDR2: ENHRY, SYGVKD. Trimming stripped 6 bases from V and 9 bases from J, with 6 bases between. The CDR3 contains 11 residues. The CDR3 region has the DNA TGTGCCATCAGGGGGACTTCACCCCTCCACTTT. It encodes CAIRGTSPLHF.